This is a list of T cell receptor beta chains from one sample in a study of response to subunit inactivated influenza vaccine. TCRdb used MiXCR to reprocess the RT-PCR reads, holding one entry per CDR3 protein. The table has 630,000 or so distinct CDR3 sequences, roughly 14% seen once. This specimen was PBMCs from blood, taken about 11 days after vaccination. These receptors originate from a man aged 45-65 years who received an inactivated influenza vaccine. CDR3s include the opening cysteine and the closing phenylalanine or tryptophan. The D gene is left open where the match is weak. Some rows have no size entry. The others give once, few or many, or a class for an expanded clone.

d_call: NA
v_call: TRBV12-3/TRBV12-4
clone_size: NA
j_call: TRBJ2-1
cdr3_aa: CASSKLDNEQFF
cdr3_nt: TGTGCCAGCTCTAAACTGGACAATGAGCAGTTCTTC

d_call: NA
v_call: TRBV24-1
clone_size: NA
j_call: TRBJ2-5
cdr3_aa: CATSGGGFGFETQYF
cdr3_nt: TGTGCCACCAGTGGAGGTGGTTTCGGCTTTGAGACCCAGTACTTC

d_call: NA
v_call: TRBV28
clone_size: NA
j_call: TRBJ2-2
cdr3_aa: CASRTVNTGELFF
cdr3_nt: TGTGCCAGCAGGACTGTGAACACCGGGGAGCTGTTTTTT

d_call: NA
v_call: TRBV6-5
clone_size: NA
j_call: TRBJ2-3
cdr3_aa: CASSHYSYPTDTQYF
cdr3_nt: TGTGCCAGCAGTCACTACAGCTACCCCACAGATACGCAGTATTTT

d_call: NA
v_call: TRBV7-6
clone_size: NA
j_call: TRBJ2-5
cdr3_aa: CASSLERRETQYF
cdr3_nt: TGTGCCAGCAGTTTGGAGAGGCGAGAGACCCAGTACTTC

d_call: TRBD2
v_call: TRBV28
clone_size: few
j_call: TRBJ2-1
cdr3_aa: CASSAWRGAVLDEQFF
cdr3_nt: TGTGCCAGCAGCGCTTGGCGGGGGGCCGTCTTGGATGAGCAGTTCTTC

d_call: NA
v_call: TRBV7-2
clone_size: few
j_call: TRBJ2-3
cdr3_aa: CASSTQMVTSGDTQYF
cdr3_nt: TGTGCCAGCAGCACCCAAATGGTCACGAGCGGTGATACGCAGTATTTT

d_call: NA
v_call: TRBV14
clone_size: few
j_call: TRBJ1-1
cdr3_aa: CASSRARSNTEAFF
cdr3_nt: TGTGCCAGCAGCCGGGCACGATCGAACACTGAAGCTTTCTTT

d_call: NA
v_call: TRBV7-9
clone_size: few
j_call: TRBJ2-7
cdr3_aa: CASSFDKTYEQYF
cdr3_nt: TGTGCCAGCAGTTTTGACAAGACCTACGAGCAGTACTTC

d_call: TRBD1
v_call: TRBV28
clone_size: many
j_call: TRBJ2-7
cdr3_aa: CASSNPTGGITYEQYF
cdr3_nt: TGTGCCAGCAGTAACCCGACAGGGGGCATTACCTACGAGCAGTACTTC

d_call: NA
v_call: TRBV18
clone_size: NA
j_call: TRBJ1-4
cdr3_aa: CASSQMEIQGDEKLFF
cdr3_nt: TGTGCCAGCTCACAGATGGAGATACAGGGAGATGAAAAACTGTTTTTT

d_call: NA
v_call: TRBV7-9
clone_size: many
j_call: TRBJ1-1
cdr3_aa: CASSPSGGATEAFF
cdr3_nt: TGTGCCAGCAGCCCCTCGGGGGGGGCGACTGAAGCTTTCTTT

d_call: TRBD1
v_call: TRBV6-2/TRBV6-3
clone_size: NA
j_call: TRBJ1-5
cdr3_aa: CASSYSGRGPLDQPQHF
cdr3_nt: TGTGCCAGCAGTTACTCGGGCAGGGGGCCATTGGATCAGCCCCAGCATTTT

d_call: NA
v_call: TRBV11-2
clone_size: NA
j_call: TRBJ2-5
cdr3_aa: CASSAYRDLVSEETQYF
cdr3_nt: TGTGCCAGCAGCGCGTACAGGGATTTGGTGTCAGAAGAGACCCAGTACTTC

d_call: NA
v_call: TRBV7-2
clone_size: NA
j_call: TRBJ1-3
cdr3_aa: CASSPLLHTIYF
cdr3_nt: TGTGCCAGCAGCCCTCTTCTACACACCATATATTTT

d_call: NA
v_call: TRBV5-1
clone_size: NA
j_call: TRBJ2-5
cdr3_aa: CASSLRPGETQYF
cdr3_nt: TGCGCCAGCAGCTTGCGTCCGGGGGAGACCCAGTACTTC

d_call: TRBD2
v_call: TRBV11-3
clone_size: NA
j_call: TRBJ2-1
cdr3_aa: CASSLGGTIINEQFF
cdr3_nt: TGTGCCAGCAGCTTAGGTGGGACTATTATCAATGAGCAGTTCTTC

d_call: TRBD1
v_call: TRBV12-3/TRBV12-4
clone_size: NA
j_call: TRBJ2-5
cdr3_aa: CASSLGQLIQETQYF
cdr3_nt: TGTGCCAGCAGTTTGGGACAGCTCATCCAAGAGACCCAGTACTTC

d_call: NA
v_call: TRBV6-2/TRBV6-3
clone_size: NA
j_call: TRBJ1-2
cdr3_aa: CASSASREGYGYTF
cdr3_nt: TGTGCCAGCAGTGCCTCCCGGGAGGGCTATGGCTACACCTTC

d_call: TRBD1
v_call: TRBV6-2/TRBV6-3
clone_size: NA
j_call: TRBJ1-1
cdr3_aa: CASAGTGGFGNTEAFF
cdr3_nt: TGTGCCAGCGCCGGGACAGGGGGTTTCGGGAACACTGAAGCTTTCTTT